The entry below gives a single T cell receptor beta chain sequence along with its context. These data come from a study of T cell responses to AZD1222 COVID-19 vaccine. Profiling relied on immunoSEQ multiplex PCR, and the TCRdb table lists in-frame clones only, not all of them. There are approximately 150,000 clones in the sample; around 90% occur only once, and 1.5% to 2% lies in the top ten. Sequenced material: peripheral blood, taken on day 0 of AZD1222 vaccination. The TCR comes from an adult in good health.

The CDR3 spells CASSLGVGVVGQPQHF. The CDR3 DNA sequence: TGTGCCAGCAGCTTAGGGGTCGGAGTGGTCGGTCAGCCCCAGCATTTT. The chain combines TRBV7-2 with TRBJ1-5, with no clear D. The CDR3 runs to 16 residues. The germline V gene encodes CDR1 SGHTA and CDR2 FQGNSA. V lost 1 base, J lost 6 bases, and 16 bases lay in between.